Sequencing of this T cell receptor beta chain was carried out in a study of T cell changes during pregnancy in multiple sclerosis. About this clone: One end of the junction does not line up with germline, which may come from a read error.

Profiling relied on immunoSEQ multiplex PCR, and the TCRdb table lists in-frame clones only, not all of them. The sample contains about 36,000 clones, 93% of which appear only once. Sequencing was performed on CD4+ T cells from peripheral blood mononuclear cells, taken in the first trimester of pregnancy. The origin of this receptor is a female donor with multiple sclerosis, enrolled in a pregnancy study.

This CDR3 reads CAGGTGFFYEQYF. CDR3 nucleotide sequence: TGCGCTGGCGGGACAGGGTTTTTCTACGAGCAGTACTTC. The gene calls are TRBV6-5 and TRBJ2-7; 9 positions agree with TRBD1. Per germline, CDR1 MNHEY and CDR2 SVGAGI. The CDR3 spans 13 residues.